These 20 T cell receptor beta chains were all obtained from the same sample, sequenced in a study of response to subunit inactivated influenza vaccine. A single record per CDR3 protein comes from TCRdb applying MiXCR to the RT-PCR reads. The sample lists a few hundred thousand distinct CDR3 sequences, approximately 10% occurring once. The sample in question was PBMCs from blood, obtained around seven weeks after vaccination. These receptors were taken from a man aged 50-59 years who received an inactivated influenza vaccine.

The chain couples TRBV24-1 to TRBJ2-7, with 9 positions matching TRBD1. The J segment lost 6 bases and the V segment lost 7 bases, leaving 9 bases of the junction unmatched. Germline CDR1 reads KGHDR; CDR2 reads SFDVKD. There are 14 residues in the CDR3. The CDR3 spells CATRGTGSAREQYF. CDR3 bases: TGTGCCACCAGGGGGACAGGGTCAGCTCGCGAGCAGTACTTC.

This clonotype was seen at least ten times. This chain uses TRBV12-3 or TRBV12-4 with TRBJ1-2; a possible D gene is TRBD1 (5 bases). Trimming took 5 bases from V and 4 from J, leaving 17 bases between them. The CDR3 extends over 15 amino acids. Here the CDR3 reads CASSQDEQATYGYTF. CDR3 DNA: TGTGCCAGCAGTCAGGATGAACAGGCCACCTATGGCTACACCTTC.

This clonotype came up many times. This chain links TRBV18 with TRBJ2-7; TRBD1 matches at 9 bases. The CDR3 spans 17 residues. V lost 3 bases, J lost 3 bases, and 12 bases stayed unmatched. Germline-derived CDR1 and CDR2 are KGHSH and LQKENI. The CDR3 region is CASSPNSGQGNFYEQYF. For the CDR3, the DNA is TGTGCCAGCTCACCGAATTCGGGACAGGGTAACTTCTACGAGCAGTACTTC.

This clonotype was observed many times. The V gene is TRBV12-3 or TRBV12-4, the J gene TRBJ1-1; 8 bases line up with TRBD1. The CDR3 runs to 15 residues. The ends lost 5 bases at V and 5 bases at J; junction bases unmatched: 10. The CDR3 is CASSPGQAPGTEAFF. The DNA of the CDR3 is TGTGCCAGCAGTCCGGGACAGGCCCCGGGGACTGAAGCTTTCTTT.

This clonotype was seen only a few times. The rearrangement links TRBV20-1 to TRBJ2-6; D gene uncertain. Germline V gene lookup returns CDR1 DFQATT and CDR2 SNEGSKA (reference sequence). The CDR3 runs to 15 residues. With 5 bases removed from V and 4 bases from J, the gap between germline ends came to 15 bases. The DNA for the CDR3 is TGCAGTGCTGCGTTTGGTGCTGCAGGGGCCAACGTCCTGACTTTC. Residues: CSAAFGAAGANVLTF.

V gene TRBV18 combines with J gene TRBJ2-3; D is unclear. The germline gives CDR1 KGHSH, CDR2 LQKENI. This CDR3 contains 14 residues. V was cut by 1 base and J by 10 bases, with 15 bases left in between. CDR3 bases: TGTGCCAGCTCACCACTGTTGGGCGACACCGCGCAGTATTTT. Translating gives CASSPLLGDTAQYF.

This clonotype has a handful of counts. The genes are TRBV15 and TRBJ2-4; D tentatively reads TRBD1 or TRBD2 (6 bases each). Per the germline V gene, CDR1 is LNHNV and CDR2 is YYDKDF (reference sequence). CDR3 length: 16 residues. The V and J ends lost 0 bases and 3 bases respectively, with 12 bases between them. The CDR3, as DNA: TGTGCCACCAGCAGAGATCGGGGGCAGAACAAAAACATTCAGTACTTC. It yields the protein CATSRDRGQNKNIQYF.

The CDR3 DNA follows: TGTGCCAGCAGCTTAGCGGGCAGGTCTATCGGGGAGACCCAGTACTTC. Encoded protein: CASSLAGRSIGETQYF. This chain links TRBV7-2 with TRBJ2-5, with D hard to call. Germline CDR1 and CDR2: SGHTA and FQGNSA. Trimming removed 0 bases from V and 5 bases from J, with 16 bases in between. The CDR3 runs to 16 residues.

This clonotype was seen a handful of times. The V and J genes are TRBV29-1 and TRBJ2-3, with 7 bases lining up with TRBD1. V was clipped by 7 bases and J by 0 bases; unmatched bases: 7. The CDR3 is 14 amino acids. Per germline, CDR1 SQVTM and CDR2 ANQGSEA. CDR3 DNA: TGCAGCGCAGCCCTGGGACAGAGCACAGATACGCAGTATTTT. This codes for CSAALGQSTDTQYF.

This clonotype was recorded many times. V usage is TRBV6-5 and J usage is TRBJ1-2; weak D call: TRBD1 (5 bases). The length of the CDR3 is 15 residues. CDR1 is MNHEY, CDR2 SVGAGI, per germline. With 0 bases removed from V and 0 bases from J, the gap between germline ends came to 8 bases. CDR3: CASSYSLGANYGYTF. CDR3 bases: TGTGCCAGCAGTTACTCACTGGGGGCTAACTATGGCTACACCTTC.

This clonotype came up many times. The CDR3 DNA follows: TGCGCCAGCAGCTTGGAAGGGGGCTCCAGCTTCTCCAAAAACATTCAGTACTTC. It yields the protein CASSLEGGSSFSKNIQYF. The gene calls are TRBV5-1 and TRBJ2-4; 7 nucleotides line up with TRBD1. Trimming removed 0 bases from V and 2 bases from J; junction bases left unmatched: 11. Germline CDR1 is SGHRS and CDR2 is YFSETQ. The CDR3 runs 18 residues.

This clonotype occurred a few times. The gene calls are TRBV7-2 and TRBJ1-1, with a weak D call TRBD1 (5 bases). V was clipped by 5 bases and J by 0 bases, with 10 bases between them. Germline V gene sequence: CDR1 SGHTA, CDR2 FQGNSA. The CDR3 is 14 residues long. CDR3 nucleotides: TGTGCCAGCAGCAGACAGCCTATGAACACTGAAGCTTTCTTT. Protein product: CASSRQPMNTEAFF.

This clonotype was seen ten or more times. The chain couples TRBV12-3 or TRBV12-4 to TRBJ2-1; 10 nucleotides agree with TRBD2. J gave up 4 bases and V 6 bases, and 3 bases lay outside the gene matches. The CDR3 runs 14 residues. The CDR3 here is CASRATSGYNEQFF. CDR3 coding DNA: TGTGCCAGCAGGGCGACTAGCGGGTACAATGAGCAGTTCTTC.

CDR3: CAWSVLPPGVYNEQFF. The CDR3 coding sequence is TGTGCCTGGAGTGTATTGCCCCCTGGGGTCTACAATGAGCAGTTCTTC. J is TRBJ2-1 and V is TRBV30, with no clear D. V gave up 0 bases and J gave up 3 bases, with 15 bases separating them. Germline-derived CDR1 and CDR2 are GTSNPN and SVGIG (reference sequence). The CDR3 has 16 residues.

The chain has TRBV20-1 and TRBJ2-7, with a possible D match to TRBD2 (5 bases). V lost 2 bases, J lost 0 bases, and 17 bases lay in between. Germline V CDR1 and CDR2: DFQATT, SNEGSKA (reference sequence). CDR3 length: 16 residues. In nucleotides, the CDR3 is TGCAGTGCTAGACCCTTGGTTAGCGCACGCTCCTACGAGCAGTACTTC. Protein product: CSARPLVSARSYEQYF.

This clonotype has a count of ten or more. The chain employs TRBV20-1 and TRBJ2-1, with D tentatively TRBD2 (6 bases). There are 13 residues in the CDR3. The germline V gene has CDR1 DFQATT and CDR2 SNEGSKA (reference sequence). Trimming pared 3 bases from V and 6 bases from J, leaving 12 bases between. The CDR3, as DNA: TGCAGTGCTAGCCCTGGGGGAGGCAATGAGCAGTTCTTC. Amino acids: CSASPGGGNEQFF.

This clonotype was seen a few times. The rearrangement joins TRBV6-6 to TRBJ2-7, with D unresolved. Germline lookup yields CDR1 MNHNY and CDR2 SVGAGI (reference sequence). V lost 9 bases, J lost 4 bases, and 10 bases lay in between. CDR3 size: 11 residues. CDR3 in DNA: TGTGCCAGTTCAAGGGTGTACGAGCAGTACTTC. Translating gives CASSRVYEQYF.

This clonotype was seen many times. The J gene is TRBJ1-4, the V gene TRBV29-1, with D perhaps TRBD1 (5 bases). The CDR3 has 13 amino acids. Per the germline V gene, CDR1 is SQVTM and CDR2 is ANQGSEA. V lost 2 bases and J lost 8, with 12 bases in between. The CDR3 here is CSVETGANEKLFF. The CDR3 nucleotides are TGCAGCGTTGAAACCGGGGCAAACGAAAAACTGTTTTTT.

This clonotype turned up a few times. This chain connects TRBV6-1 to TRBJ2-1, with D possibly being TRBD2 (5 bases). The length of the CDR3 is 13 residues. Trimming took off 6 bases at V and 4 bases at J, with 10 bases between the two ends. Germline CDR1 and CDR2: MNHNS and SASEGT. The CDR3 DNA reads TGTGCCAGCAGAAAAAGCGGATACAATGAGCAGTTCTTC. It specifies CASRKSGYNEQFF.

This clonotype was seen more than once but under ten times. The chain joins TRBV24-1 to TRBJ1-2; D perhaps matches TRBD1 (6 bases). Trimming removed 2 bases at V and 2 bases at J, with 11 bases between. Germline V CDR1 and CDR2: KGHDR, SFDVKD. This CDR3 has 15 residues. This CDR3 reads CATSDSGVGNYGYTF. The CDR3 DNA reads TGTGCCACCAGTGATTCAGGGGTGGGGAACTATGGCTACACCTTC.